Below are 17 T cell receptor beta chains sequenced from a single sample in a study of T cell repertoires in cytomegalovirus infection. TCRdb re-analysed the reads in MiXCR, keeping a single row per CDR3 protein. The sample contains fewer than 400,000 distinct CDR3 sequences, about a sixth of which appear only once. Sequencing was performed on PBMCs. These receptors all come from a human donor in good health (CMV status not recorded). Some clones in this sample may be carry-over from other donors' samples.

V and J are TRBV12-3 or TRBV12-4 and TRBJ1-6; D not certain. The V end lost 3 bases, the J end lost 4 bases, and 7 bases lay between the germline ends. This CDR3 spans 14 amino acids. The CDR3 nucleotides are TGTGCCAGCAGTTTCGGGAAGTATAATTCACCCCTCCACTTT. Encoded protein: CASSFGKYNSPLHF.

V and J are TRBV19 and TRBJ2-3; D is unclear. V lost 9 bases and J lost 6, with 13 bases in between. The CDR3 spans 12 residues. From germline, CDR1 is LNHDA and CDR2 SQIVND (reference sequence). This CDR3 is CASRFGRDTQYF. CDR3 DNA sequence: TGTGCCAGCCGATTCGGGCGTGATACGCAGTATTTT.

The chain's CDR3 is CASSLVRTSNFYEQFF. CDR3 nucleotide sequence: TGTGCCAGCAGCTTGGTGAGGACTAGCAATTTCTATGAGCAGTTCTTC. The genes are TRBV5-4 and TRBJ2-1; TRBD2 matches 8 bases. V dropped 0 bases and J dropped 8; count of bases not matched to a gene: 10. Germline CDR1 is SGHNT and CDR2 is YYREEE (reference sequence). This CDR3 comprises 16 residues.

This rearrangement joins TRBV6-1 to TRBJ2-2; D is unresolved. CDR1 MNHNS and CDR2 SASEGT come from the germline V gene. This CDR3 contains 13 residues. The V gene lost 3 bases and the J gene lost 0 bases, with 2 bases spanning the gap. The CDR3: CASSDTNTGELFF. The CDR3 nucleotides read TGTGCCAGCAGTGATACGAACACCGGGGAGCTGTTTTTT.

This clonotype has a count of ten or more. The V call is TRBV7-2, the J call TRBJ2-7; a possible D gene is TRBD1 (5 bases). Germline lookup yields CDR1 SGHTA and CDR2 FQGNSA. Trimming removed 5 bases from V and 2 bases from J, with 10 bases in between. This CDR3 is built from 13 residues. CDR3 protein: CASSPSTAYEQYF. CDR3 in DNA: TGTGCCAGCAGCCCCTCGACAGCCTACGAGCAGTACTTC.

This clonotype has more than one count but fewer than ten. The chain carries TRBV12-3 or TRBV12-4 and TRBJ1-4; a weak D match, TRBD1 (5 bases). The CDR3 has 15 residues. V gave up 2 bases and J gave up 4 bases, with 11 bases separating them. CDR3 loop: CASSLKPGDNEKLFF. CDR3 sequence (DNA): TGTGCCAGCAGTTTAAAGCCGGGGGATAATGAAAAACTGTTTTTT.

This clonotype was detected only a few times. The chain carries TRBV6-5 and TRBJ2-3; D remains unclear. Germline V gene lookup returns CDR1 MNHEY and CDR2 SVGAGI. The germline V and J ends were trimmed by 2 bases and 6 bases, with 12 bases remaining between them. The CDR3 is 14 amino acids. In nucleotides, the CDR3 is TGTGCCAGCAGTTACCCCTCTTTTGGGGATACGCAGTATTTT. Translation: CASSYPSFGDTQYF.

The CDR3, as DNA: TGCAGTGCTTCAGACGGGTCCTCCCTGGGCGGGGAGCTGTTTTTT. It codes for CSASDGSSLGGELFF. The V and J genes are TRBV20-1 and TRBJ2-2; D call uncertain. The CDR3 contains 15 residues. The germline CDR1 and CDR2 sequences are DFQATT and SNEGSKA (reference sequence). V lost 5 bases, J lost 7 bases, and 20 bases lay in between.

This clonotype showed up many times. The V and J genes are TRBV7-2 and TRBJ2-7, with TRBD2 matching over 12 bases. V shed 6 bases and J 4 bases; nucleotides not matched to a gene: 10. The CDR3 contains 16 residues. The V gene's germline CDR1 is SGHTA and CDR2 FQGNSA. The CDR3 reads CASSQARLAGEYEQYF. Written as DNA, the CDR3 is TGTGCCAGCAGTCAAGCGAGACTAGCGGGAGAGTACGAGCAGTACTTC.

This clonotype was detected many times. The rearrangement links TRBV6-1 to TRBJ2-3; no definite D call. CDR1 is MNHNS and CDR2 is SASEGT in the germline V gene. V lost 7 bases and J lost 2, with 10 bases in between. The CDR3 extends over 13 amino acids. This CDR3 reads CASISPSTDTQYF. CDR3 coding DNA: TGTGCCAGCATTTCCCCATCCACAGATACGCAGTATTTT.

This clonotype has ten or more counts. This rearrangement joins TRBV7-2 to TRBJ2-5; 8 bases align to TRBD2. Germline V gene data show CDR1 as SGHTA and CDR2 as FQGNSA. The CDR3 has 14 amino acids. V lost 4 bases and J lost 7; bases outside the gene matches: 8. CDR3 bases: TGTGCCAGCAGCTCACCGGGGGGGATAGGGACCCAGTACTTC. As protein: CASSSPGGIGTQYF.

This clonotype was recorded at least ten times. The CDR3 DNA sequence: TGTGCCAGCAGAAATACAGGGGTTGAGAATCAGCCCCAGCATTTT. Protein: CASRNTGVENQPQHF. This chain uses TRBV12-3 or TRBV12-4 with TRBJ1-5; 7 bases fit TRBD1. J gave up 4 bases and V 6 bases, and 9 bases lay outside the gene matches. The CDR3 spans 15 residues.

This clonotype appeared many times. The chain has TRBV7-2 and TRBJ2-4; D is undetermined. Germline V lookup: CDR1 SGHTA, CDR2 FQGNSA. V lost 1 base and J 6 bases, leaving 4 bases between the germline ends. The CDR3 spans 12 residues. CDR3 loop: CASSLVGNIQYF. The CDR3 DNA follows: TGTGCCAGCAGCTTAGTGGGAAACATTCAGTACTTC.

The genes are TRBV2 and TRBJ2-1; 8 positions agree with TRBD1. The V gene end was trimmed by 3 bases and the J gene end by 5 bases; junction bases not matched to a gene: 6. Germline V lookup: CDR1 SNHLY, CDR2 FYNNEI. This CDR3 is 15 amino acids long. The CDR3 DNA reads TGTGCCAGCAGTGACCCCGGGACAGGAGACAATGAGCAGTTCTTC. Amino acids: CASSDPGTGDNEQFF.

This clonotype was picked up many times. The V gene is TRBV12-3 or TRBV12-4, the J gene TRBJ2-1; TRBD2 agrees at 7 bases. This CDR3 spans 15 amino acids. V lost 6 bases to trimming and J lost 5 bases; unmatched junction nucleotides: 10. CDR3 amino acids: CASSQARDYNNEQFF. The DNA of the CDR3 is TGTGCCAGCAGCCAAGCCCGGGACTATAACAATGAGCAGTTCTTC.

This chain links TRBV14 with TRBJ2-5; TRBD1 agrees at 7 bases. After removal of 4 bases from V and 0 bases from J, the junction contained 8 bases not matched to a gene. Germline V gene sequence: CDR1 SGHDN, CDR2 FVKESK. This CDR3 has 16 amino acids. CDR3 protein: CASSPAGGWYQETQYF. In nucleotides, the CDR3 is TGTGCCAGCAGCCCCGCAGGGGGTTGGTACCAAGAGACCCAGTACTTC.

The chain links TRBV30 to TRBJ2-4; either TRBD1 or TRBD2 may supply D (6 bases each). CDR3 length: 15 residues. The V gene lost 1 base and the J gene lost 5 bases, with 15 bases spanning the gap. Germline loops: CDR1 GTSNPN, CDR2 SVGIG (reference sequence). CDR3 nucleotides: TGTGCCTGGAGTGCCCAAGGGGGGCCTGAAAACATTCAGTACTTC. Its protein product is CAWSAQGGPENIQYF.